What follows are 27 T cell receptor beta chains derived from one specimen sequenced in a study of T cell responses to AZD1222 COVID-19 vaccine. Libraries were prepared by immunoSEQ multiplex PCR; TCRdb keeps only in-frame clonotypes and omits some of them. The sample lists 150,000 or so clones, about 92% occurring once. Sample: peripheral blood, taken on day 0 of AZD1222 vaccination. All receptors derive from an adult in good health.

The chain links TRBV21-1 to TRBJ1-3; the table names TRBD1, a call not compared with the DNA. TRBV21-1 is designated a pseudogene. The CDR3 contains 17 residues. CDR3 bases: TGTGCCAGCAGCAGCCCCTCTGGCAGGGGGCCTGGAAACACCATATATTTT. It translates to CASSSPSGRGPGNTIYF.

V is TRBV24-1 and J is TRBJ2-4; D assignment may be TRBD1 or TRBD2 (5 bases each). The length of the CDR3 is 16 residues. V lost 3 bases, J lost 9 bases, and 20 bases lay in between. The germline CDR1 and CDR2 sequences are KGHDR and SFDVKD. CDR3 protein: CATSDGPLPGTGIQYF. The CDR3 DNA follows: TGTGCCACCAGTGATGGCCCCCTCCCCGGGACCGGCATTCAGTACTTC.

The chain joins TRBV18 to TRBJ1-1; a possible D gene is TRBD1 (5 bases). The germline CDR1 and CDR2 sequences are KGHSH and LQKENI. The CDR3 loop spans 17 amino acids. V dropped 0 bases and J dropped 1 base, with 15 bases sitting between them. In nucleotides, the CDR3 is TGTGCCAGCTCACCACCAAACTCCGGGACTTCGAACACTGAAGCTTTCTTT. It codes for CASSPPNSGTSNTEAFF.

V gene TRBV9 combines with J gene TRBJ2-5, with D possibly TRBD2 on 5 matching bases. The CDR3 runs 13 residues. The germline V and J ends were trimmed by 1 base and 3 bases, with 7 bases remaining between them. Germline V gene sequence: CDR1 SGDLS, CDR2 YYNGEE. CDR3 in DNA: TGTGCCAGCAGCGTAACCGGGAAAGAGACCCAGTACTTC. Translation gives CASSVTGKETQYF.

This clone has a handful of counts. The gene calls are TRBV28 and TRBJ2-2; 7 positions agree with TRBD1. From germline, CDR1 is MDHEN and CDR2 SYDVKM. Trimming took 4 bases from V and 3 from J; bases not matched to a gene: 5. This CDR3 has 15 residues. CDR3 bases: TGTGCCAGCAGTTCTCCGGGACAGCACACCGGGGAGCTGTTTTTT. It yields the protein CASSSPGQHTGELFF. The full variable domain, in which reference TRBV28 and TRBJ2-2 provide the parts outside the CDR3, is DVKVTQSSRYLVKRTGEKVFLECVQDMDHENMFWYRQDPGLGLRLIYFSYDVKMKEKGDIPEGYSVSREKKERFSLILESASTNQTSMYLCASSSPGQHTGELFFGEGSRLTVL.

This chain connects TRBV2 to TRBJ1-4; D not certain. The CDR3 contains 15 residues. V was trimmed by 4 bases and J by 0 bases, leaving 9 bases between them. Germline V gene sequence: CDR1 SNHLY, CDR2 FYNNEI. As DNA, the CDR3 is TGTGCCAGCAGTGGATGGAGGCCAACTAATGAAAAACTGTTTTTT. The encoded protein is CASSGWRPTNEKLFF.

This chain uses TRBV4-3 with TRBJ1-2, with TRBD1 as a possible D gene (6 bases). This CDR3 spans 17 amino acids. Germline V gene sequence: CDR1 LGHNA, CDR2 YSLEER. Trimming took 0 bases from V and 0 from J, leaving 14 bases between them. CDR3 coding DNA: TGCGCCAGCAGCCAAGAGGCCAGGGGCGCAGCTAACTATGGCTACACCTTC. Translating gives CASSQEARGAANYGYTF.

DNA of the CDR3: TGTGCCTGGGCCCCACAGGGGACCGGGGAGCTGTTTTTT. Its translation: CAWAPQGTGELFF. J is TRBJ2-2 and V is TRBV30, with TRBD1 matching over 7 bases. Trimming removed 5 bases from V and 5 bases from J; junction bases left unmatched: 5. The germline V gene encodes CDR1 GTSNPN and CDR2 SVGIG (reference sequence). This CDR3 comprises 13 residues. The entire variable domain, with the rest obtained from reference TRBV30 and TRBJ2-2, is as follows: SQTIHQWPATLVQPVGSPLSLECTVEGTSNPNLYWYRQAAGRGLQLLFYSVGIGQISSEVPQNLSASRPQDRQFILSSKKLLLSDSGFYLCAWAPQGTGELFFGEGSRLTVL.

The V call is TRBV7-8, the J call TRBJ1-3, with 8 bases aligning to TRBD1. This CDR3 region has 15 residues. V lost 1 base to trimming and J lost 4 bases; unmatched junction nucleotides: 3. Germline V gene sequence: CDR1 SGHVS, CDR2 FQNEAQ. CDR3 loop: CASSLVGQGGNTIYF. CDR3 coding DNA: TGTGCCAGCAGCTTAGTCGGACAGGGAGGAAACACCATATATTTT.

The genes are TRBV18 and TRBJ1-2; possibly TRBD1 for D (5 bases). Per the germline V gene, CDR1 is KGHSH and CDR2 is LQKENI. Trimming shortened V by 3 bases and J by 8 bases, and 19 bases separated the two germline ends. The CDR3 sequence is 15 residues long. CDR3 in DNA: TGTGCCAGCTCACCCCGCGGGACCCACCGGGGAGGCTACACCTTC. Its protein is CASSPRGTHRGGYTF.

The V gene is TRBV5-1, the J gene TRBJ2-1, with 11 positions matching TRBD2. This CDR3 has 18 amino acids. CDR1 SGHRS and CDR2 YFSETQ come from the germline V gene. Germline trimming cut 1 base from V and 6 bases from J; bases unmatched to any gene: 12. This CDR3 is CASSLYSGRAFGGNEQFF. CDR3 bases: TGCGCCAGCAGCTTGTATAGCGGGAGGGCCTTTGGCGGCAATGAGCAGTTCTTC.

The chain recombines TRBV18 with TRBJ2-1, with TRBD2 matching over 9 bases. V trimming: 2 bases; J trimming: 5 bases; junction bases outside the gene matches: 4. The CDR3 totals 15 residues. Germline assignment: CDR1 KGHSH and CDR2 LQKENI. The CDR3 coding sequence is TGTGCCAGCTCACCAGCGGGAGGGCCGGACAATGAGCAGTTCTTC. This translates into CASSPAGGPDNEQFF.

The chain links TRBV11-2 to TRBJ2-3; D gene unclear. CDR3 length equals 11 residues. In germline, CDR1 is SGHAT, CDR2 FQNNGV. V was trimmed by 5 bases and J by 5 bases, leaving 5 bases between them. CDR3 sequence (DNA): TGTGCCAGCAGCCCGGGAGATACGCAGTATTTT. Protein sequence: CASSPGDTQYF.

The genes are TRBV6-5 and TRBJ1-2; D is possibly TRBD1 (5 bases). Germline values: CDR1 MNHEY, CDR2 SVGAGI. Trimming left V 0 bases short and J 4 bases short, with 15 bases between. CDR3 size: 16 residues. As DNA, the CDR3 is TGTGCCAGCAGTTACTCCTGGGACTCCCTTTCCTATGGCTACACCTTC. It yields the protein CASSYSWDSLSYGYTF.

V gene TRBV7-2 combines with J gene TRBJ1-2; weak D call: TRBD1 (5 bases). The germline gives CDR1 SGHTA, CDR2 FQGNSA. CDR3 length: 14 residues. V lost 4 bases and J 4 bases, leaving 13 bases between the germline ends. CDR3 residues: CASSSGQVRYGYTF. CDR3 in DNA: TGTGCCAGCAGCTCAGGACAAGTTCGCTATGGCTACACCTTC.

The chain couples TRBV30 to TRBJ1-2; no clear D. Germline V gene data show CDR1 as GTSNPN and CDR2 as SVGIG (reference sequence). The CDR3 runs 14 residues. With 3 bases removed from V and 3 bases from J, the gap between germline ends came to 14 bases. CDR3 amino acids: CAWSLVQLDYGYTF. CDR3 bases: TGTGCCTGGAGCCTTGTACAGTTAGACTATGGCTACACCTTC.

The sample holds one count of this clone. V usage is TRBV24-1 and J usage is TRBJ1-1; 11 bases match TRBD1. The germline gives CDR1 KGHDR, CDR2 SFDVKD. This CDR3 has 15 amino acids. With 5 bases clipped from V and 3 bases from J, the junction kept 4 bases outside the gene matches. The CDR3 protein is CATSGPGQGDTEAFF. In DNA, the CDR3 is TGTGCCACCAGTGGTCCGGGACAGGGGGACACTGAAGCTTTCTTT.

The chain couples TRBV19 to TRBJ2-7; unclear D gene. V dropped 7 bases and J dropped 7 bases, with 20 bases sitting between them. This CDR3 is 14 amino acids long. CDR1 and CDR2 (germline): LNHDA, SQIVND (reference sequence). The CDR3 DNA reads as TGTGCCAGTACCCCATCAGCCTATCTGAGGGAGCAGTACTTC. Its translation is CASTPSAYLREQYF.

This rearrangement joins TRBV4-1 to TRBJ1-2, with a tentative D call TRBD1 (5 bases). The germline V gene encodes CDR1 MGHRA and CDR2 YSYEKL. Trimming took off 1 base at V and 8 bases at J, with 14 bases between the two ends. The CDR3 covers 14 residues. The CDR3 sequence is CASSQVGTTRGYTF. DNA of the CDR3: TGCGCCAGCAGCCAAGTAGGGACCACTAGGGGCTACACCTTC.

This clone was observed a single time. V usage is TRBV25-1 and J usage is TRBJ1-3; the D gene is possibly TRBD1 (6 bases). The V and J ends lost 6 bases and 0 bases respectively, with 12 bases between them. The CDR3 is made up of 15 amino acids. CDR1 is MGHDK and CDR2 is SYGVNS in the germline V gene. The CDR3 is CASSATGTSGNTIYF. In DNA, the CDR3 is TGTGCCAGCAGCGCCACAGGGACCTCTGGAAACACCATATATTTT.

The rearrangement joins TRBV12-3 or TRBV12-4 to TRBJ1-6; D is unresolved. Between the trimmed V and J ends, which lost 1 base and 7 bases, there was a span of 5 bases. CDR3 size: 13 residues. The CDR3 coding sequence is TGTGCCAGCAGTTTAGGGGCCAATTCACCCCTCCACTTT. Protein: CASSLGANSPLHF.

The chain carries TRBV5-1 and TRBJ1-4; D remains unclear. CDR1 and CDR2 from the germline V gene are SGHRS and YFSETQ. This CDR3 region has 14 residues. Trimming cost V 4 bases and J 8 bases, with 15 bases left between them. The CDR3 spells CASSVAPPREKLFF. In DNA, the CDR3 is TGCGCCAGCAGCGTGGCGCCCCCTAGAGAAAAACTGTTTTTT.

This clone was detected a few times. The genes are TRBV6-5 and TRBJ2-2, with a weak D call TRBD1 (6 bases). Trimming took off 2 bases at V and 4 bases at J, with 14 bases between the two ends. The CDR3 covers 16 residues. Per germline, CDR1 MNHEY and CDR2 SVGAGI. CDR3 bases: TGTGCCAGCAGTTACCCCAGGGGATCAGCCACCGGGGAGCTGTTTTTT. This gives the protein CASSYPRGSATGELFF.

DNA of the CDR3: TGTGCCAGCAGCTCAGGCGGCGCGGTCTATGGCTACACCTTC. Translation: CASSSGGAVYGYTF. The V call is TRBV5-6, the J call TRBJ1-2; D is uncertain. V lost 3 bases and J 4 bases, leaving 13 bases between the germline ends. The germline V gene has CDR1 SGHDT and CDR2 YYEEEE. This CDR3 spans 14 amino acids.

V is TRBV19 and J is TRBJ2-3; perhaps TRBD2 as D (5 bases). This CDR3 comprises 17 residues. The V and J ends lost 3 bases and 2 bases respectively, with 18 bases between them. CDR1 LNHDA and CDR2 SQIVND come from the germline V gene (reference sequence). The CDR3 is CASSMGSTWDYTDTQYF. CDR3 bases: TGTGCCAGTAGTATGGGGAGCACCTGGGATTACACAGATACGCAGTATTTT.

The chain employs TRBV11-3 and TRBJ2-2; D remains ambiguous. V was trimmed by 4 bases and J by 4 bases, leaving 4 bases between them. From germline, CDR1 is SGHNT and CDR2 YENEEA. CDR3 length equals 12 residues. The CDR3 protein is CASSSTTGELFF. In nucleotides, the CDR3 is TGTGCCAGCAGCTCCACCACCGGGGAGCTGTTTTTT. The full variable domain, with the rest looked up from reference TRBV11-3 and TRBJ2-2, is EAGVVQSPRYKIIEKKQPVAFWCNPISGHNTLYWYLQNLGQGPELLIRYENEEAVDDSQLPKDRFSAERLKGVDSTLKIQPAELGDSAVYLCASSSTTGELFFGEGSRLTVL.

The chain has TRBV4-1 and TRBJ1-1, with a weak D call TRBD1 (5 bases). CDR3 length equals 13 residues. V gave up 4 bases and J gave up 4 bases, with 10 bases separating them. Germline CDR1 reads MGHRA; CDR2 reads YSYEKL. CDR3 sequence: CASSLEGITEAFF. CDR3 bases: TGCGCCAGCAGCCTGGAGGGGATCACTGAAGCTTTCTTT.